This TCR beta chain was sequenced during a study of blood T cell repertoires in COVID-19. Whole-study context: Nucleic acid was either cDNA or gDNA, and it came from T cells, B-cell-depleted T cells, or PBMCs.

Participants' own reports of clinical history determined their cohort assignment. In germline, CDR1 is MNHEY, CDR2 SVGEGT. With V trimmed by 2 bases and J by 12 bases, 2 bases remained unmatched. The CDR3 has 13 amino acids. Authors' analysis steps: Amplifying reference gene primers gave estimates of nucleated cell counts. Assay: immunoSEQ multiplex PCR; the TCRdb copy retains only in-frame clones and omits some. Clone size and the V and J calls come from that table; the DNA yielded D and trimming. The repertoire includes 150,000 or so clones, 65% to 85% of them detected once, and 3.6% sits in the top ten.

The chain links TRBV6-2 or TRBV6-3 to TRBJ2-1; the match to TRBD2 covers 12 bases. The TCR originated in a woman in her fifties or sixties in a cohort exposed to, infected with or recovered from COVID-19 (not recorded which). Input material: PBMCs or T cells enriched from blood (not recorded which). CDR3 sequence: CASSYGLAGSQFF. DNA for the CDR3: TGTGCCAGCAGTTACGGACTAGCGGGGTCGCAGTTCTTC.